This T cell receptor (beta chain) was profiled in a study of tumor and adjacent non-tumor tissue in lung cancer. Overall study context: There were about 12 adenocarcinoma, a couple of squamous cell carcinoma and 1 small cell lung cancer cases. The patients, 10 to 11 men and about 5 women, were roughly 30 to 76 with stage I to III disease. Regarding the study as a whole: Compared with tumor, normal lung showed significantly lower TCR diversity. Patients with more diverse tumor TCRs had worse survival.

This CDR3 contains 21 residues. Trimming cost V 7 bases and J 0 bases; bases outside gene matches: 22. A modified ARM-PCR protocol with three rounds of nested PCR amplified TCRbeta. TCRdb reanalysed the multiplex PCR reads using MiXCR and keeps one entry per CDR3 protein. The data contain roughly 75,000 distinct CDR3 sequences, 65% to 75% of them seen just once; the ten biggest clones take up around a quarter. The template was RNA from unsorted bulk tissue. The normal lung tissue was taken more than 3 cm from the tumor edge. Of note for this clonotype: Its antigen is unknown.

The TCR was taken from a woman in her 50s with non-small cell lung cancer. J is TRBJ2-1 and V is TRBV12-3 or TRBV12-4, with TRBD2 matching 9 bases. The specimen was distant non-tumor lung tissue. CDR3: CASTHQGLAGLAPSSYNEQFF. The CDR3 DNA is TGTGCCAGCACCCACCAGGGACTAGCAGGTCTAGCCCCGAGCTCCTACAATGAGCAGTTCTTC.